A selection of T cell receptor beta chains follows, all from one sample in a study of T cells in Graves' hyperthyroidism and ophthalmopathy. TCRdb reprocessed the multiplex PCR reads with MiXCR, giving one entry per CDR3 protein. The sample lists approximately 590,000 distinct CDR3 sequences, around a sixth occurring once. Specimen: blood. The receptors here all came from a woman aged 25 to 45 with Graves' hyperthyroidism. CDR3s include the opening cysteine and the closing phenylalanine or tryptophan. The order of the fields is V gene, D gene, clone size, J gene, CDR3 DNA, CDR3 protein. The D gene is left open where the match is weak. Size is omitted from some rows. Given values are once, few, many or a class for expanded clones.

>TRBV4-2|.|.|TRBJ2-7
TGTGCCAGCAGCCAAGATCTCGGGGACTCCTACGAGCAGTACTTC
CASSQDLGDSYEQYF
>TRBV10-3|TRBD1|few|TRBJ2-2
TGTGCCACCCTAAAGAGACAGGGGGCCACCGGGGAGCTGTTTTTT
CATLKRQGATGELFF
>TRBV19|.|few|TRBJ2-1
TGTGCCAGTAGTAGCGGACCTCCCTACAATGAGCAGTTCTTC
CASSSGPPYNEQFF
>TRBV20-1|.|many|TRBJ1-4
TGCAGTGCTAGTGGCGGGACGGTTAATGAAAAACTGTTTTTT
CSASGGTVNEKLFF
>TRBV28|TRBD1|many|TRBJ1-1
TGTGCCAGCAGGCACAGGGGGCAGTTCATGAACACTGAAGCTTTCTTT
CASRHRGQFMNTEAFF
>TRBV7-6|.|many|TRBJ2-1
TGTGCCAGCAGCACGGCAACTAGCCCGAGCTCCTACAATGAGCAGTTCTTC
CASSTATSPSSYNEQFF
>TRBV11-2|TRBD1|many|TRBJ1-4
TGTGCCAGCAGCTATATTCGGTCCCCCCGGGACAGGGAGAGGTTAGGAACTAATGAAAAACTGTTTTTT
CASSYIRSPRDRERLGTNEKLFF
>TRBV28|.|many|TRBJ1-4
TGTGCCAGCAGTTTATTGGCGGAGAATGAAAAACTGTTTTTT
CASSLLAENEKLFF
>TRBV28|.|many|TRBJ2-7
TGTGCCAGCAGTTTAATGGGAACTGTGGAGCCGAGGAGCTCCTACGAGCAGTACTTC
CASSLMGTVEPRSSYEQYF
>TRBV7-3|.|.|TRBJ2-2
TGTGCCAGCAGCTTAATAGCTTTGGCGGGGAACACCGGGGAGCTGTTTTTT
CASSLIALAGNTGELFF
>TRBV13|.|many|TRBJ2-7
TGTGCCAGCAGCTTAGGGGCAGGGGCGTCCTACGAGCAGTACTTC
CASSLGAGASYEQYF
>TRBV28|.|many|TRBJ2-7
TGTGCCAGCAGTCCTCACGCTGCCTACGAGCAGTACTTC
CASSPHAAYEQYF
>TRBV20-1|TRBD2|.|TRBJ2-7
TGCAGTGCTAGTGGGACTAGCGGGAGTTCAACCTACGAGCAGTACTTC
CSASGTSGSSTYEQYF
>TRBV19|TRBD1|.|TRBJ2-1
TGTGCCAGTAATTCGGGGAGGATGACAGGGGGCCGGAATGAGCAGTTCTTC
CASNSGRMTGGRNEQFF
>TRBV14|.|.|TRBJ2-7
TGTGCCAGCAGCTTCGACACTCCTTACGAGCAGTACTTC
CASSFDTPYEQYF
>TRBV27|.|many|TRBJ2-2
TGTGCCAGCATTCTTATACCACCGGCTGGGGGAGGCACCGGGGAGCTGTTTTTT
CASILIPPAGGGTGELFF
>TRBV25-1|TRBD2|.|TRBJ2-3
TGTGCCAGCAGTGAGAGTGGTGGGTTCGTCGTAGCGGGAGGGCCTGTGAGCACAGATACGCAGTATTTT
CASSESGGFVVAGGPVSTDTQYF
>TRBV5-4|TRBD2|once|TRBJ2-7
TGTGCCAGCAGCGAAACACGGACTAGCGGGAGGTACGAGCAGTACTTC
CASSETRTSGRYEQYF
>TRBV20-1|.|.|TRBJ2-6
TGCAGTGCTGCAGCTGGGGCCAACGTCCTGACTTTC
CSAAAGANVLTF
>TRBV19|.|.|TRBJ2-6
TGTGCCAGTAGCTATCCCAGGGTCTCTGGGGCCAACGTCCTGACTTTC
CASSYPRVSGANVLTF
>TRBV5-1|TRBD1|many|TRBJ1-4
TGCGCCAGCAGCTTGGCACAGGGGAATGAAAAACTGTTTTTT
CASSLAQGNEKLFF
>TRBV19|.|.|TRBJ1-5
TGTGCCAGTAGTCGACAGAGTTGGAATCAGCCCCAGCATTTT
CASSRQSWNQPQHF
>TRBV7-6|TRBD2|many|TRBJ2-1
TGTGCCAGCAGCTTAGCGGGAGGGATCTACAATGAGCAGTTCTTC
CASSLAGGIYNEQFF
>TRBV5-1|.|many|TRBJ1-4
TGCGCCAGCAGCCCAGAGGACAGTGCAACTAATGAAAAACTGTTTTTT
CASSPEDSATNEKLFF
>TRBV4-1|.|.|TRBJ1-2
TGCGCCAGCAGCCGCCTCGGTGCCGTTGGCTACACCTTC
CASSRLGAVGYTF
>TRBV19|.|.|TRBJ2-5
TGTGCCAGTAGTATGCGAGCGGGCACACCCAAAGAGACCCAGTACTTC
CASSMRAGTPKETQYF
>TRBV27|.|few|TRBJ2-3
TGTGCCAGCAGTTTAGGCGGGATGGGGACAGATACGCAGTATTTT
CASSLGGMGTDTQYF
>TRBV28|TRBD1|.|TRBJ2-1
TGTGCCAGCAGGTTGACAGGGGGCCTGAGGGAGGGGTACAATGAGCAGTTCTTC
CASRLTGGLREGYNEQFF
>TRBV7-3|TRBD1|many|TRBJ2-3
TGTGCCAGCAGCCCACGTAAGACAGGGGGCACAGATACGCAGTATTTT
CASSPRKTGGTDTQYF
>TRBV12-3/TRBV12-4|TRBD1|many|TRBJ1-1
TGTGCCAGCAGCCAGGGAGGGTCAGGGGGCACTGAAGCTTTCTTT
CASSQGGSGGTEAFF
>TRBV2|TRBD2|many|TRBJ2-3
TGTGCCAGCAGGCGGGAGGTTAACACAGATACGCAGTATTTT
CASRREVNTDTQYF
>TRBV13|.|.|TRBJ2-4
TGTGCCAGCAGCTCCTCGGACCCAGTCACCAAAAACATTCAGTACTTC
CASSSSDPVTKNIQYF
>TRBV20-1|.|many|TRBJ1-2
TGCAGTGCTAGAGCTCGGGGGGCGGAGGACCGAGGCTACACCTTC
CSARARGAEDRGYTF
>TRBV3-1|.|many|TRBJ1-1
TGTGCCAGCAGCCTACAAGGGGGGGCGTTGAACACTGAAGCTTTCTTT
CASSLQGGALNTEAFF
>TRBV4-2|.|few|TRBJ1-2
TGTGCCAGCAGCCAAGATATCGGGGGAAATGGCTACACCTTC
CASSQDIGGNGYTF
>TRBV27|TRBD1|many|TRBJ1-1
TGTGCCAGCAGTTCACTCGACAGGGACACTGAAGCTTTCTTT
CASSSLDRDTEAFF
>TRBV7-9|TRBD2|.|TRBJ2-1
TGTGCCAGCAGCCAAACTAGCGCAAGCTCCTACAATGAGCAGTTCTTC
CASSQTSASSYNEQFF
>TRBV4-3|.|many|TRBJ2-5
TGCGCCCCCTCCAGGGGGGGAAAAGACGAGACCCAGTACTTC
CAPSRGGKDETQYF
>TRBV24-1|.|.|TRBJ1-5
TGTGCCGCCCTGCTGGGTGCCCAGCCCCAGCATTTT
CAALLGAQPQHF
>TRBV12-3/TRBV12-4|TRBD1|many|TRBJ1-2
TGTGCCAGCAGCCAGGGGGCCTATGGCTACACCTTC
CASSQGAYGYTF
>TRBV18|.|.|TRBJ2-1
TGTGCCAGCGCGGGATATGAAGTCAATGAGCAGTTCTTC
CASAGYEVNEQFF
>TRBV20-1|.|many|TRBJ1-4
TGCAGTGCTGGGAAAGGGGTTTCTAATGAAAAACTGTTTTTT
CSAGKGVSNEKLFF
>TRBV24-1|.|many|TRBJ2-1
TGTGCCACCAGTGATTTTGGGAGTTCTGGCCGTATCCACAATGAGCAGTTCTTC
CATSDFGSSGRIHNEQFF
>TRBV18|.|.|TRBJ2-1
TGTGCCAGCTCACCACCTCCAAGGAGGACAGATTACAATGAGCAGTTCTTC
CASSPPPRRTDYNEQFF
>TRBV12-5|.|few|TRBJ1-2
TGTGCTAGTGGATCCCAGGCCCCCTATGGCTACACCTTC
CASGSQAPYGYTF
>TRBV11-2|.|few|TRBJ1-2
TGTGCCAGCAGTGAGTCACAGGGCTATGGCTACACCTTC
CASSESQGYGYTF
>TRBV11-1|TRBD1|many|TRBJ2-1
TGTGCCAGCAGCTTTCAGGGGGCGGGTGAGCAGTTCTTC
CASSFQGAGEQFF
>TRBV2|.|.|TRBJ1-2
TGTACCAGCAGTGATGTGAACATAAACTATGGCTACGCCTTC
CTSSDVNINYGYAF
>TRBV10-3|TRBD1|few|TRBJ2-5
TGTGCCATCAGTGAGTCCCCTGCGACAGGGGGGAGAGAGACCCAGTACTTC
CAISESPATGGRETQYF
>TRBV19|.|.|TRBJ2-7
TGTGCCAGTAAGGACGAGCAGTACTTC
CASKDEQYF
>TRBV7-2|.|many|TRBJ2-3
TGTGCCAGCAGCTTAGATGTGGATACGCAGTATTTT
CASSLDVDTQYF
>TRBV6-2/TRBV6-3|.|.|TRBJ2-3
TGTGCCACCTCGGGGGCGGGAGATGTTACAGATACGCAGTATTTT
CATSGAGDVTDTQYF
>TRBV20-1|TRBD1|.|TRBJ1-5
TGCAGTGCGAAGGACAGGGGAATATTAGTCAATCAGCCCCAGCATTTT
CSAKDRGILVNQPQHF
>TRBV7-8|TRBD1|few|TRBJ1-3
TGTGCCAGCAGCTTGGCCGGGACAGAGGGCACTGGAAACACCATATATTTT
CASSLAGTEGTGNTIYF
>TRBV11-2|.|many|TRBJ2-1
TGTGCCAGCACCGTAGCATGGGGTAATGGGGATGAGCAGTTCTTC
CASTVAWGNGDEQFF
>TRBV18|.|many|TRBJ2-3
TGTGCCAGCTCACCTGGTGGACAGCCTAGCACAGATACGCAGTATTTT
CASSPGGQPSTDTQYF
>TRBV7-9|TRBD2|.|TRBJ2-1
TGTGCCAGCAGCTTAGGGGTACTGACTAGCGGCTCCTACAATGAGCAGTTCTTC
CASSLGVLTSGSYNEQFF
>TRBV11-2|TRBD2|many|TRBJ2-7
TGTGCCAGCAGCCCCCGGACTAGCGGTCTCTACGAGCAGTACTTC
CASSPRTSGLYEQYF
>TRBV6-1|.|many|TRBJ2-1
TGTGCCAGCAGTCCCCGGGACCCTGGCAATGAGCAGTTCTTC
CASSPRDPGNEQFF